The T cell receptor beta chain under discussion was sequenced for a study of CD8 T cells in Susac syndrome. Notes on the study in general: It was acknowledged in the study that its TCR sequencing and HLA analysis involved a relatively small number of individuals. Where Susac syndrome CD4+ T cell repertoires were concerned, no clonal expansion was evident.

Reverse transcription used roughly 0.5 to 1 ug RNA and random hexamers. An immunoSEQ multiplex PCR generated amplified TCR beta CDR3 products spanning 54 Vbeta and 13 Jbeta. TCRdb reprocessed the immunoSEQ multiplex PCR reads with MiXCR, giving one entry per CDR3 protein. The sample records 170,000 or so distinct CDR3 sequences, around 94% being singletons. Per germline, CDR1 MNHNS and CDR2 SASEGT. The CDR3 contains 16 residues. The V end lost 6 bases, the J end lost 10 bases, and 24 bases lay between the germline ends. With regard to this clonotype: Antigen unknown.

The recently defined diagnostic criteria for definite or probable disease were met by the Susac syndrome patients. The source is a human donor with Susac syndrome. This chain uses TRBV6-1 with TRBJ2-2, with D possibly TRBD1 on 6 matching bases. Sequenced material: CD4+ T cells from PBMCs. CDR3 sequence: CASSDPGFRGGEELFF. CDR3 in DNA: TGTGCCAGCAGCGACCCAGGGTTCAGAGGGGGAGAGGAGCTGTTTTTT.